The source of this TCR beta chain is a study of T cells after yellow fever vaccination. Findings and limits, study-wide: High-abundance clonotypes from the bulk population could contaminate FACS-sorted repertoires. The secondary response was weaker but peaked faster, day 5 versus 15. Just a small share of clonotypes turned up in the CD4 compartment as well as the CD8 compartment.

Trimming removed 0 bases from V and 5 bases from J, with 12 bases in between. There are 15 residues in the CDR3. The germline CDR1 and CDR2 sequences are SGHDN and FVKESK. A 5'RACE template-switching step, the method used to make TCR cDNA, added a universal primer site and UMIs. Each CDR3 protein is one row after TCRdb ran MiXCR on the 5' RACE reads. The table has 300,000 or so distinct CDR3 sequences, 10% to 15% seen once; the top ten hold roughly 0.5%. In the case of this clonotype: Its antigen is unknown.

The sequence was obtained from a man under 40 who received the YFV17D yellow fever vaccine. The V and J genes are TRBV14 and TRBJ2-3; TRBD2 is a possible D gene (5 bases). Here the sequenced sample was CD4+ T cells sorted from PBMCs, taken 45 days after the yellow fever booster vaccination. The CDR3: CASSQEGGSGDTQYF. CDR3 in DNA: TGTGCCAGCAGCCAAGAAGGAGGCTCCGGAGATACGCAGTATTTT.